Listed below are T cell receptor beta chains from one sample, sequenced in a study of T cell responses to AZD1222 COVID-19 vaccine. Some clones are missing from TCRdb's copy, which holds only in-frame ones; the method was immunoSEQ multiplex PCR. The table includes about 190,000 clones, roughly 91% detected once. This specimen consisted of peripheral blood, obtained on day 0 of AZD1222 vaccination. Receptor source: an adult in good health. Both conserved end residues are part of each CDR3. The D gene is left open where the match is weak. Only some rows state a clone size, as once, few, many or a class for expanded clones.

TRBV3-1/TRBV3-2	TRBD1	-	TRBJ1-6	TGTGCCAGCAGCCGGGGACAGGGGGCAAAGAATTCACCCCTCCACTTT	CASSRGQGAKNSPLHF
TRBV4-1	TRBD2	-	TRBJ2-3	TGCGCCAGCAGCTCTAGCGGGGGGGGAGATACGCAGTATTTT	CASSSSGGGDTQYF
TRBV28	-	-	TRBJ1-5	TGTGCCAGCAGTCCCACAGGGTTTAATCAGCCCCAGCATTTT	CASSPTGFNQPQHF
TRBV5-1	-	-	TRBJ2-5	TGCGCCAGCAGTCTTACAGGGCAGGGGACCCAGTACTTC	CASSLTGQGTQYF
TRBV2	-	-	TRBJ1-5	TGTGCCAGCAGTTTCAGTCCCCCCGCCGATCAGCCCCAGCATTTT	CASSFSPPADQPQHF
TRBV18	-	-	TRBJ2-1	TGTGCCAGCTCACCAATGAGGAGTGAGCAGTTCTTC	CASSPMRSEQFF
TRBV19	-	-	TRBJ1-1	TGTGCCAGTAGTAAGGGACACCGGAACACTGAAGCTTTCTTT	CASSKGHRNTEAFF
TRBV4-1	TRBD2	-	TRBJ2-3	TGCGCCAGCAGCCCATACCGACTAGCGGGGGGCACAGATACGCAGTATTTT	CASSPYRLAGGTDTQYF
TRBV19	-	-	TRBJ1-4	TGTGCCAGTAGTCCCTTTGGGTCCAAGGGAAGCGAAAAACTGTTTTTT	CASSPFGSKGSEKLFF
TRBV21-1	-	-	TRBJ1-4	TGTGCCAGCAGCAAATGGCCCCCGACCGGTGCAACTAATGAAAAACTGTTTTTT	CASSKWPPTGATNEKLFF
TRBV7-2	TRBD2	-	TRBJ2-1	TGTGCCAGCAGCTTAGTGCGGGCTAGCGGGGGGGCTCGGGATGAGCAGTTCTTC	CASSLVRASGGARDEQFF
TRBV18	-	-	TRBJ1-5	TGTGCCAGCTCACCAACGGCAGGGGTTAAGAGCAATCAGCCCCAGCATTTT	CASSPTAGVKSNQPQHF
TRBV24-1	-	once	TRBJ2-7	TGTGCCACCAGTGATTCCAGGACCGCTTTTGAATCCGAGCAGTACTTC	CATSDSRTAFESEQYF
TRBV4-3	-	-	TRBJ1-3	TGCGCCAGCAGCCCAAACTCGGGGGTGGACACCATATATTTT	CASSPNSGVDTIYF
TRBV25-1	TRBD1	-	TRBJ2-5	TGTGCCAGCAGTGTAGGGACAGGGGGCCGAGAGACCCAGTACTTC	CASSVGTGGRETQYF
TRBV9	-	-	TRBJ1-1	TGTGCCAGCAGCCTCCAGAGGGATGGGAACACTGAAGCTTTCTTT	CASSLQRDGNTEAFF
TRBV7-8	TRBD2	-	TRBJ2-7	TGTGCCAGCAGCTCCCTAGGACTAGCGGGAGCCTACGAGCAGTACTTC	CASSSLGLAGAYEQYF
TRBV28	-	-	TRBJ1-4	TGTGCCAGCAGTGTCGGCGGGGCGAAGATCGAAAAACTGTTTTTT	CASSVGGAKIEKLFF
TRBV6-5	-	-	TRBJ1-1	TGTGCCACCCTGAGACGGGGTGAAGCTTTCTTT	CATLRRGEAFF
TRBV11-1	TRBD1	-	TRBJ2-5	TGTGCCAGCAGCTTAGCGGACAGGGGGTTATGGGTTGAGACCCAGTACTTC	CASSLADRGLWVETQYF
TRBV5-1	-	-	TRBJ2-7	TGCGCCAGCAGCTTCGACAGACTGGACATGGAGCAGTACTTC	CASSFDRLDMEQYF
TRBV9	-	-	TRBJ2-1	TGTGCCAGCAGCCCCGTGGGGGGAGACTACAATGAGCAGTTCTTC	CASSPVGGDYNEQFF
TRBV10-3	-	-	TRBJ2-7	TGTGCCATCAGTGCCCCAGGGGGCGGGGGCGAGCAGTACTTC	CAISAPGGGGEQYF
TRBV10-3	-	-	TRBJ2-5	TGTGCCACCCTCCCAGAGGCTCCCCGGGAAGGCCAGTACTTC	CATLPEAPREGQYF
TRBV13	TRBD2	-	TRBJ2-3	TGTGCCAGCAGCTCCTTAGCGGGAGATATAGATACGCAGTATTTT	CASSSLAGDIDTQYF
TRBV28	TRBD1	-	TRBJ1-6	TGTGCCAGCAGTTTACCCCATCAGGGGGCTTTCCTTAATTCACCCCTCCACTTT	CASSLPHQGAFLNSPLHF
TRBV11-2	-	-	TRBJ1-2	TGTGCCAGCAGCTTAGAAGGCGGCAGGGAGATGGATGGCTACACCTTC	CASSLEGGREMDGYTF
TRBV6-2/TRBV6-3	-	-	TRBJ1-5	TGTGCCAGCAGTTGGTCTGTAACCAATCAGCCCCAGCATTTT	CASSWSVTNQPQHF
TRBV13	TRBD1	-	TRBJ2-5	TGTGCCAGCAGCTTAGGGGCAGGGGGCCGATTAGGGACCCAGTACTTC	CASSLGAGGRLGTQYF
TRBV7-2	TRBD1	-	TRBJ1-1	TGTGCCAGCAGCCCGTGGACAGGGGGCGTACGAATCACTGAAGCTTTCTTT	CASSPWTGGVRITEAFF